This T cell receptor (beta chain) was observed in a study of OX40 agonist ivuxolimab in advanced cancers. Study information: Every patient in dose escalation had hepatocellular carcinoma, melanoma, renal cell or head and neck cancer. Earlier anti-PD-1, anti-PD-L1 or anti-CTLA-4 therapy was permitted; 30% to 45% had received some.

This clone was recorded once. The antigen is undetermined. The study, taken as a whole, reports: Antigen specificity of clonally expanded peripheral T cells was not established. Some patients who did not respond also had low normalized T-cell clonal expansion.

Trimming pared 3 bases from V and 6 bases from J, leaving 18 bases between. Germline lookup yields CDR1 SGHKS and CDR2 YYEKEE (reference sequence). This CDR3 is built from 15 residues. Generated by immunoSEQ multiplex PCR, the TCRdb table keeps only in-frame clones and is missing some. This repertoire shows tens of thousands of clones, 75% to 85% found once; its top ten account for about a quarter. The clonotype comes from an adult with an advanced solid tumor such as melanoma, head and neck, liver or kidney cancer. The chain joins TRBV5-5 to TRBJ1-2, with TRBD1 as a possible D gene (6 bases). The sequenced sample was CD4+ or CD8+ T cells sorted from blood, obtained in a trial of the OX40 agonist ivuxolimab. The CDR3 region has the DNA TGTGCCAGCAGCTATTCTCTACAGGGACTGGATGGCTACACCTTC. This codes for CASSYSLQGLDGYTF.